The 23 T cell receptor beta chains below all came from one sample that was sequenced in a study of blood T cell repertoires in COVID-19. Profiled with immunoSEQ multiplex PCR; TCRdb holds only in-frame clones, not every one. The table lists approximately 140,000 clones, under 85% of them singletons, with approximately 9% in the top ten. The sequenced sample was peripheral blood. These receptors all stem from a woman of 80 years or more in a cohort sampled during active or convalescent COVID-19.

CDR3 sequence: CASSQGDGTLANEKLFF. The DNA of the CDR3 is TGCGCCAGCAGCCAAGGGGATGGGACACTCGCTAATGAAAAACTGTTTTTT. The chain uses TRBV4-3 and TRBJ1-4, with a tentative D call TRBD1 (6 bases). The germline CDR1 and CDR2 sequences are LGHNA and YSLEER. The CDR3 runs 17 residues. V lost 1 base to trimming and J lost 3 bases, with 15 bases between them.

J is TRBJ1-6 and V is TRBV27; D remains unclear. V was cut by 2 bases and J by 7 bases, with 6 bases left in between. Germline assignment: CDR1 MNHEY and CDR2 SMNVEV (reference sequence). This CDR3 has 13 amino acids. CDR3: CASSLNRNSPLHF. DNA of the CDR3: TGTGCCAGCAGTTTAAACAGAAATTCACCCCTCCACTTT.

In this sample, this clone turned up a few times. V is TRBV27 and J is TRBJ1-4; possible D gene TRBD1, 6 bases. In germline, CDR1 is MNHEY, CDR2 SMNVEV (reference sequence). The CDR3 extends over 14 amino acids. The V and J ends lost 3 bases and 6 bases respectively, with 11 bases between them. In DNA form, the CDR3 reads TGTGCCAGCAGTTTCTGGGGGCGCGATGAAAAACTGTTTTTT. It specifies CASSFWGRDEKLFF.

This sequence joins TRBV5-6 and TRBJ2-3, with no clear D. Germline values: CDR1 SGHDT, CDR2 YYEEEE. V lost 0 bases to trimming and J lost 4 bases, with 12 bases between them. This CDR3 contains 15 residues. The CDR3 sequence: CASSLGLTRADTQYF. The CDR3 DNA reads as TGTGCCAGCAGCTTGGGACTCACGCGAGCAGATACGCAGTATTTT.

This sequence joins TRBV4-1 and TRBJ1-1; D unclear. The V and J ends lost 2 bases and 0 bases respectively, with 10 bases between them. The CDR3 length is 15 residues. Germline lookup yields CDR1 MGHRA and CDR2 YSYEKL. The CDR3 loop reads CASSQNRNLNTEAFF. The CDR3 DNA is TGCGCCAGCAGCCAAAATCGCAACTTGAACACTGAAGCTTTCTTT.

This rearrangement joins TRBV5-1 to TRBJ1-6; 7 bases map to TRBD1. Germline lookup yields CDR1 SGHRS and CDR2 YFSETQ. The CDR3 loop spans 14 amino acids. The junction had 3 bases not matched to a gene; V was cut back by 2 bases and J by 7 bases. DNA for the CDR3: TGCGCCAGCAGCTTCACAGGGGTAAATTCACCCCTCCACTTT. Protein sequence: CASSFTGVNSPLHF. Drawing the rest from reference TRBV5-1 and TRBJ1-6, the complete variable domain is KAGVTQTPRYLIKTRGQQVTLSCSPISGHRSVSWYQQTPGQGLQFLFEYFSETQRNKGNFPGRFSGRQFSNSRSEMNVSTLELGDSALYLCASSFTGVNSPLHFGNGTRLTVT.

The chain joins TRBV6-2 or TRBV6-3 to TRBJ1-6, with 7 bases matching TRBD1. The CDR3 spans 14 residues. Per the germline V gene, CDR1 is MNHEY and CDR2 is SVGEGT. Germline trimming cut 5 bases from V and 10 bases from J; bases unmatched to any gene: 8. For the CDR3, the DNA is TGTGCCAGCAGTAACCGGGACAGATGGTCACCCCTCCACTTT. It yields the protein CASSNRDRWSPLHF.

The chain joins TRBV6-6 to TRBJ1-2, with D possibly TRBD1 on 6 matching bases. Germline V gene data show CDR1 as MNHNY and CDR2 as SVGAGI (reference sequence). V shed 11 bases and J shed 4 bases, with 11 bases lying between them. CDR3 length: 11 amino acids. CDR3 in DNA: TGTGCCGCTACGGACAGCTATGGCTACACCTTC. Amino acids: CAATDSYGYTF.

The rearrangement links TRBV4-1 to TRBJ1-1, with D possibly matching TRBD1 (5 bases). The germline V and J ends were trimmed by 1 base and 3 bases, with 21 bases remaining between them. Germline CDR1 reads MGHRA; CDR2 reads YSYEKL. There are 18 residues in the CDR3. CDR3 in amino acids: CASSQVGVGGSGYTEAFF. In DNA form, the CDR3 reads TGCGCCAGCAGCCAAGTAGGGGTTGGGGGGTCGGGGTACACTGAAGCTTTCTTT.

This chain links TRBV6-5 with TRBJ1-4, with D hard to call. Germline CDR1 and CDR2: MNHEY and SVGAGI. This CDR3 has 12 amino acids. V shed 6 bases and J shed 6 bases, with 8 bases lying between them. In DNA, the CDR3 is TGTGCCAGCAGCCACAGTGATGAAAAACTGTTTTTT. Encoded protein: CASSHSDEKLFF.

CDR3 in DNA: TGTGCCAGCAGGCCCTCAGATTATAGCAATCAGCCCCAGCATTTT. Translating it yields CASRPSDYSNQPQHF. V is TRBV2 and J is TRBJ1-5; D is unclear. This CDR3 has 15 residues. Per the germline V gene, CDR1 is SNHLY and CDR2 is FYNNEI. Trimming pared 6 bases from V and 0 bases from J, leaving 12 bases between.

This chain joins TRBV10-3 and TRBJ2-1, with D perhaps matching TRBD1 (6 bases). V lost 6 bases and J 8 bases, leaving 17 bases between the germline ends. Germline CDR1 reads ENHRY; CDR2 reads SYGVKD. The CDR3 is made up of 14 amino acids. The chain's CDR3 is CAIRQGRGVHEQFF. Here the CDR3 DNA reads TGTGCCATCAGGCAGGGCAGGGGTGTTCATGAGCAGTTCTTC.

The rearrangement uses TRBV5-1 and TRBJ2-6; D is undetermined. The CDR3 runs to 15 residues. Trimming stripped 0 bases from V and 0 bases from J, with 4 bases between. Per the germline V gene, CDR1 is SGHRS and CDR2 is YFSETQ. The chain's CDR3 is CASSLDSSGANVLTF. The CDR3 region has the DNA TGCGCCAGCAGCTTGGACAGCTCTGGGGCCAACGTCCTGACTTTC.

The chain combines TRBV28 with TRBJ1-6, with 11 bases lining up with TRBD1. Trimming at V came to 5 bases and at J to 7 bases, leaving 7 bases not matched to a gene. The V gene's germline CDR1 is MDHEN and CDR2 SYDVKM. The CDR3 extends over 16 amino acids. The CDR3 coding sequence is TGTGCCAGCAGTCCCGGACAGGGGGCGCGGAATTCACCCCTCCACTTT. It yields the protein CASSPGQGARNSPLHF.

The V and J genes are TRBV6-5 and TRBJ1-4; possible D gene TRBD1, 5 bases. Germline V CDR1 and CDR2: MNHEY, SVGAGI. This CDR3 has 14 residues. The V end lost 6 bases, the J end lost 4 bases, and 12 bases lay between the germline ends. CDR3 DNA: TGTGCCAGCAGGATTACGGGGGTTAATGAAAAACTGTTTTTT. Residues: CASRITGVNEKLFF.

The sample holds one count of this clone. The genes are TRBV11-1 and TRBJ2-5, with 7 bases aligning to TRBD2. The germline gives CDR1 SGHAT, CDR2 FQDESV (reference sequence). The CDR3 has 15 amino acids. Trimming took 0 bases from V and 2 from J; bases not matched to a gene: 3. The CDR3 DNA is TGTGCCAGCAGCTTAGCGGCGGGGGTACAAGAGACCCAGTACTTC. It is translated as CASSLAAGVQETQYF.

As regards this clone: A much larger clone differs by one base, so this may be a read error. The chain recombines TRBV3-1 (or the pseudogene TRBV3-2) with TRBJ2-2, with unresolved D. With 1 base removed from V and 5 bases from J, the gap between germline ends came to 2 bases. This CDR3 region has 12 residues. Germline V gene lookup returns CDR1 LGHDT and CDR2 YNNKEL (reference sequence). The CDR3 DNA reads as TGTGCCAGCAGCCAAGCAACCGGGGAGCTGTTTTTT. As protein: CASSQATGELFF.

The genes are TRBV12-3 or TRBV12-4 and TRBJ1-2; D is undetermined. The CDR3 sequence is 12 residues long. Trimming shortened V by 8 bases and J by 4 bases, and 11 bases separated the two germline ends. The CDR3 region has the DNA TGTGCCAGCGACCTACGGGGCTATGGCTACACCTTC. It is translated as CASDLRGYGYTF.

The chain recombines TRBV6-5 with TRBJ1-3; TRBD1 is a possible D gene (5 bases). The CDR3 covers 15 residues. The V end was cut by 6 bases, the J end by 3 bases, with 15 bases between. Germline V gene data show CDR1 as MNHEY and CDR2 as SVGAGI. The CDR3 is CASSPRRGSGNTIYF. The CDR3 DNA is TGTGCCAGCAGCCCGCGGAGGGGTAGTGGAAACACCATATATTTT.

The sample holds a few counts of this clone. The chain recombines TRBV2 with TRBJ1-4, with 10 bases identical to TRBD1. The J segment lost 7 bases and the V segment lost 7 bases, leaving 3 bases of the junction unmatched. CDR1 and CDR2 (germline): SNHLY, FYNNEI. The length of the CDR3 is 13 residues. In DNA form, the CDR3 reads TGTGCCAGCAAGAGGACAGGGGGTGAAAAACTGTTTTTT. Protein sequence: CASKRTGGEKLFF.

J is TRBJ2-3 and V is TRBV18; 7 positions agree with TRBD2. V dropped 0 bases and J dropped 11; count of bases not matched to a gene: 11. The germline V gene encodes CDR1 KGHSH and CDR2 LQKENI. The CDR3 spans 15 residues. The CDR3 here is CASSPPLLGAGWQYF. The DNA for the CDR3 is TGTGCCAGCTCACCACCCCTTCTCGGAGCGGGGTGGCAGTATTTT.

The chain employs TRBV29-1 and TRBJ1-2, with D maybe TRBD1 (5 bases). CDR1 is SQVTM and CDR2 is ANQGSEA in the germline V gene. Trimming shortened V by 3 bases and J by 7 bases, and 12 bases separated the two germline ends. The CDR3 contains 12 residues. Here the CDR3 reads CSVDDRGSGYTF. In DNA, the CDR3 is TGCAGCGTTGACGACCGGGGGTCTGGCTACACCTTC.

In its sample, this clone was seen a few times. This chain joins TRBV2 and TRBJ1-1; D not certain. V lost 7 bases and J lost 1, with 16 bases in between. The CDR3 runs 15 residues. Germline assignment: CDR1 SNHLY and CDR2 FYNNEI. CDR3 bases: TGTGCCAGCAAGGTTGAGGGCAGTGGGAACACTGAAGCTTTCTTT. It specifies CASKVEGSGNTEAFF.